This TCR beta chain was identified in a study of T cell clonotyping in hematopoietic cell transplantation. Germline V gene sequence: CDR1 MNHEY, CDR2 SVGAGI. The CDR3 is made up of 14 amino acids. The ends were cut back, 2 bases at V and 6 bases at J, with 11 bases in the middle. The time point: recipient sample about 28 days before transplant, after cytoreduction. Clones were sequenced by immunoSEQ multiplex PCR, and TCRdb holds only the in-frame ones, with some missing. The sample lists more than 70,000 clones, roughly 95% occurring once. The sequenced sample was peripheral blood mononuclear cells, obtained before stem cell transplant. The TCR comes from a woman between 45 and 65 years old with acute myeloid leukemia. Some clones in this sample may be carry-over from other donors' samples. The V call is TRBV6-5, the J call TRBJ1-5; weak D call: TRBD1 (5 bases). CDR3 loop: CASSYALGGQPQHF. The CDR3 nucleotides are TGTGCCAGCAGTTACGCCCTGGGGGGTCAGCCCCAGCATTTT.